A selection of T cell receptor beta chains follows, all from one sample in a study of regulatory T cells in long-lasting Graves disease. TCRdb processed the multiplex PCR reads anew with MiXCR; each CDR3 protein has one entry. The sample contains about 500,000 distinct CDR3 sequences, roughly 15% of which appear only once. This same sample was also part of a study on T cells in Graves' hyperthyroidism and ophthalmopathy.

Sequenced here: peripheral blood mononuclear cells (PBMCs), sampled at new diagnosis, from a patient treated with antithyroid drugs. The receptors were gathered from a middle-aged man with Graves disease. Both conserved end residues are part of each CDR3. D genes are given only for firm matches. Clone size is not always given. Where it is, it says once, few, many or a class for expanded clones.

>TRBJ2-3|TRBV19|NA|NA
CASTWRGASTDTQYF
TGTGCCAGTACTTGGAGAGGAGCAAGCACAGATACGCAGTATTTT
>TRBJ1-1|TRBV27|NA|many
CASSLLGANTEAFF
TGTGCCAGCAGTTTGCTAGGGGCGAACACTGAAGCTTTCTTT
>TRBJ2-7|TRBV6-1|TRBD2|many
CASRPGLAGNYEQYF
TGTGCCAGCAGGCCGGGACTAGCGGGAAACTACGAGCAGTACTTC
>TRBJ2-6|TRBV10-3|NA|NA
CAISAVSGANVLTF
TGTGCCATCAGTGCGGTCTCTGGGGCCAACGTCCTGACTTTC
>TRBJ2-7|TRBV30|NA|many
CAWSVGLASYEQYF
TGTGCCTGGAGTGTAGGGCTCGCCTCCTACGAGCAGTACTTC
>TRBJ1-1|TRBV7-9|TRBD1|once
CASSFKTGGTEAFF
TGTGCCAGCAGCTTCAAGACAGGGGGCACTGAAGCTTTCTTT
>TRBJ1-4|TRBV3-1|TRBD1|many
CASSPYGQGNEKLFF
TGTGCCAGCAGCCCTTACGGACAGGGGAATGAAAAACTGTTTTTT
>TRBJ2-5|TRBV30|TRBD1|many
CAWSKGQGAQETQYF
TGTGCCTGGAGCAAAGGACAGGGGGCCCAAGAGACCCAGTACTTC
>TRBJ2-7|TRBV12-3/TRBV12-4|NA|many
CASSVGAYEQYF
TGTGCCAGCAGTGTTGGAGCGTACGAGCAGTACTTC
>TRBJ2-3|TRBV7-2|NA|many
CASSRMAGLADTQYF
TGTGCCAGCAGCCGTATGGCGGGGTTGGCAGATACGCAGTATTTT
>TRBJ1-6|TRBV25-1|TRBD1|NA
CASSGTGGANSPLHF
TGTGCCAGCAGTGGGACAGGGGGCGCAAATTCACCCCTCCACTTT
>TRBJ2-1|TRBV28|NA|many
CASREFSAYSYNEQFF
TGTGCCAGCCGGGAATTTTCTGCCTACTCCTACAATGAGCAGTTCTTC
>TRBJ2-7|TRBV27|NA|many
CASSRGRSSYEQYF
TGTGCCAGCAGTCGGGGACGGAGCTCCTACGAGCAGTACTTC
>TRBJ2-5|TRBV9|NA|few
CASSVAQSTGEETQYF
TGTGCCAGCAGCGTAGCTCAGTCAACCGGCGAAGAGACCCAGTACTTC
>TRBJ2-2|TRBV5-1|NA|few
CASSLARTVTGELFF
TGCGCCAGCAGCTTGGCCCGGACAGTCACCGGGGAGCTGTTTTTT
>TRBJ2-3|TRBV6-1|NA|many
CASSPRTESTDTQYF
TGTGCCAGCAGTCCAAGGACAGAGAGCACAGATACGCAGTATTTT
>TRBJ2-1|TRBV10-3|NA|NA
CASSLGSPIYNEQFF
TGTGCCAGCAGTTTAGGCAGTCCCATCTACAATGAGCAGTTCTTC
>TRBJ2-7|TRBV18|TRBD2|few
CASSLTSGTFVYEQYF
TGTGCCAGCTCACTGACTAGCGGGACTTTCGTGTACGAGCAGTACTTC
>TRBJ1-1|TRBV6-1|NA|many
CASSEDPLNTEAFF
TGTGCCAGCAGTGAAGACCCTCTCAACACTGAAGCTTTCTTT
>TRBJ2-2|TRBV5-1|NA|many
CASSLVGRAANTGELFF
TGCGCCAGCAGCTTGGTAGGTCGAGCAGCGAACACCGGGGAGCTGTTTTTT
>TRBJ2-3|TRBV20-1|TRBD2|NA
CSAVQLAVTDTQYF
TGCAGTGCCGTACAACTAGCGGTCACAGATACGCAGTATTTT
>TRBJ1-6|TRBV5-1|NA|few
CASSQEPNPLAPLHF
TGCGCCAGCAGCCAAGAGCCTAATCCTTTGGCACCCCTCCACTTT
>TRBJ2-1|TRBV11-3|TRBD1|many
CASSLNRGFSSYNEQFF
TGTGCCAGCAGCTTAAACAGGGGTTTTAGCTCCTACAATGAGCAGTTCTTC
>TRBJ2-3|TRBV25-1|NA|few
CAASGTASTDTQYF
TGTGCCGCTTCCGGGACGGCTAGCACAGATACGCAGTATTTT
>TRBJ2-2|TRBV12-3/TRBV12-4|NA|few
CASSLEGEYTGELFF
TGTGCCAGCAGTTTGGAAGGAGAGTACACCGGGGAGCTGTTTTTT
>TRBJ1-2|TRBV20-1|NA|NA
CSATANFGGYTF
TGCAGTGCTACGGCGAATTTTGGTGGCTACACCTTC
>TRBJ2-1|TRBV29-1|NA|many
CSVEGISSYNEQFF
TGCAGCGTTGAAGGGATTTCCTCCTACAATGAGCAGTTCTTC
>TRBJ2-3|TRBV10-1|TRBD2|many
CASSESRLAGGDTQYF
TGCGCCAGCAGTGAGTCGAGACTAGCGGGAGGGGATACGCAGTATTTT
>TRBJ1-2|TRBV27|NA|NA
CASSSWGIGGYTF
TGTGCCAGCTCCTCGTGGGGTATCGGGGGCTACACCTTC
>TRBJ1-2|TRBV29-1|NA|NA
CSVAPGGYTF
TGCAGCGTTGCGCCCGGTGGCTACACCTTC
>TRBJ1-1|TRBV4-1|NA|NA
CASSQPQGYTEAFF
TGCGCCAGCAGCCAACCTCAGGGGTACACTGAAGCTTTCTTT
>TRBJ2-7|TRBV5-1|TRBD2|NA
CASSKAGGLTGYEQYF
TGCGCCAGCAGCAAAGCGGGAGGGCTAACGGGATACGAGCAGTACTTC
>TRBJ2-2|TRBV6-5|NA|NA
CASSYSRDGELFF
TGTGCCAGCAGTTACAGCAGGGACGGGGAGCTGTTTTTT
>TRBJ1-5|TRBV6-1|NA|few
CASRTFPGEPQHF
TGTGCCAGCCGGACCTTCCCAGGGGAGCCCCAGCATTTT
>TRBJ2-3|TRBV4-1|NA|few
CASSQDGGPGVTQYF
TGCGCCAGCAGCCAAGATGGGGGGCCTGGAGTTACGCAGTATTTT
>TRBJ1-2|TRBV12-3/TRBV12-4|NA|NA
CASSLTGARGYTF
TGTGCCAGCAGTTTAACTGGGGCCCGTGGCTACACCTTC
>TRBJ2-1|TRBV10-2|NA|many
CASSLVVGHEQFF
TGCGCCAGCAGTTTGGTGGTAGGGCATGAGCAGTTCTTC
>TRBJ2-3|TRBV11-2|TRBD1|many
CASSHRDRTDTQYF
TGTGCCAGCAGCCACCGGGACAGAACAGATACGCAGTATTTT
>TRBJ2-7|TRBV19|NA|NA
CASSTPGGTASYEQHF
TGTGCCAGTAGTACCCCTGGGGGAACAGCCTCCTACGAGCAGCACTTC
>TRBJ1-3|TRBV19|TRBD1|NA
CASSQGQVSGNTIYF
TGTGCCAGTAGTCAAGGACAGGTCTCTGGAAACACCATATATTTT